Listed below are T cell receptor beta chains from one sample, sequenced in a study of blood T cell repertoires in COVID-19. The data were produced by immunoSEQ multiplex PCR, yet TCRdb's version contains in-frame clones alone and is incomplete. Counted here are approximately 88,000 clones, 60% to 85% occurring once; the ten biggest clones make up about half. Sequenced sample: peripheral blood. Every receptor here comes from a human donor in a cohort sampled during active COVID-19. Each CDR3 is given with its conserved first and last residue.

V gene	J gene	CDR3 protein
TRBV9	TRBJ2-2	CASKEAANTGELFF
TRBV25-1	TRBJ2-6	CASSGQGFSGANVLTF
TRBV6-2/TRBV6-3	TRBJ1-1	CASSQQNRNTEAFF
TRBV9	TRBJ2-7	CASSRREDGPYEQYF
TRBV7-9	TRBJ1-1	CASKLSGGRTEAFF
TRBV4-2	TRBJ1-2	CASSQGTDTNYGYTF
TRBV3-1/TRBV3-2	TRBJ1-1	CASSRQGLTEAFF
TRBV3-1/TRBV3-2	TRBJ2-7	CASSQGALSYEQYF
TRBV30	TRBJ2-1	CAWSRRGGANEQFF
TRBV28	TRBJ1-1	CASTFLGRLTEAFF
TRBV11-2	TRBJ2-1	CASTKDHGVDEQFF
TRBV6-6	TRBJ2-1	CASSYSPSGYNEQFF
TRBV28	TRBJ1-2	CASSLSGTAGYTF
TRBV20-1	TRBJ2-3	CSAKAGEQYF
TRBV4-2	TRBJ2-1	CASSQDPRLAIKQFF
TRBV24-1	TRBJ2-2	CATSDRRQREGPDTGELFF
TRBV6-2/TRBV6-3	TRBJ2-7	CASSLAGFTYEQYF
TRBV19	TRBJ1-1	CASSPGTVNTEAFF
TRBV6-5	TRBJ1-1	CASSYQWNTEAFF
TRBV12-3/TRBV12-4	TRBJ1-1	CASSGGGYTEAFF
TRBV19	TRBJ2-7	CASSSKGTGPPYEQYF
TRBV28	TRBJ2-5	CASSFGGDFAQTQYF
TRBV7-8	TRBJ1-2	CASSLAGTGIKDGYTF
TRBV20-1	TRBJ2-3	CSASQVTDTQYF
TRBV28	TRBJ2-7	CASSPPFEAREQYF
TRBV19	TRBJ2-1	CASSGLAGGRGEQFF
TRBV7-3	TRBJ2-2	CASSLEGTARYGELFF